A selection of T cell receptor beta chains follows, all from one sample in a study of immune heterogeneity within non-small cell lung tumors. TCRdb processed the multiplex PCR reads anew with MiXCR; each CDR3 protein has one entry. The sample lists over 5,500 distinct CDR3 sequences, around 23% occurring once. The source material was lung tumor tissue. The receptor set was obtained from a man aged 60 to 69 with non-small cell lung cancer. CDR3s leave out the opening cysteine and the closing phenylalanine or tryptophan.

v_gene: TRBV2
CDR3aa: ASSPEGNSYEQY

v_gene: TRBV12-3/TRBV12-4
CDR3aa: ASSLLAGSEKF

v_gene: TRBV19
CDR3aa: ASSRSSWNPNNQPQH

v_gene: TRBV7-8
CDR3aa: ASSTNRGYQPQH

v_gene: TRBV5-1
CDR3aa: ASRISSYNSPLH

v_gene: TRBV20-1
CDR3aa: SAVAGRGGETQY

v_gene: TRBV9
CDR3aa: ASRVAEGGPPTYEKY

v_gene: TRBV27
CDR3aa: ASSSRLPNNEQF

v_gene: TRBV6-1
CDR3aa: ASLEGGTYNEQF

v_gene: TRBV5-4
CDR3aa: ASSLAGIYEQY

v_gene: TRBV2
CDR3aa: ASGTRSSYNSPLH

v_gene: TRBV3-1
CDR3aa: ASSPGRGWDTQY

v_gene: TRBV25-1
CDR3aa: ASSGVGRSTGELF

v_gene: TRBV7-9
CDR3aa: ASSLTQGRDYGYT

v_gene: TRBV19
CDR3aa: ASSMTRNTEAF

v_gene: TRBV20-1
CDR3aa: SALQRAWVDEQF

v_gene: TRBV5-1
CDR3aa: ASSLGGRSGANVLT

v_gene: TRBV7-8
CDR3aa: ASSLSEYPYNEQF

v_gene: TRBV5-1
CDR3aa: ASSLEDYGLAGRKNIQY

v_gene: TRBV11-2
CDR3aa: ASSFLLAKETQY

v_gene: TRBV28
CDR3aa: ASSPASGTGPPFNYGYT

v_gene: TRBV9
CDR3aa: ASSVGAGSYNEQF

v_gene: TRBV6-1
CDR3aa: ASSLAGSNTGELF

v_gene: TRBV6-1
CDR3aa: ASIPRGGQGYEQY

v_gene: TRBV6-1
CDR3aa: ASSEERQRKETQY

v_gene: TRBV7-6
CDR3aa: ASRLYRDPYGGEQF

v_gene: TRBV14
CDR3aa: PSSRWGQGDLGETQY

v_gene: TRBV20-1
CDR3aa: SAITGTEIEKLF

v_gene: TRBV9
CDR3aa: ASSLTGEADTQY

v_gene: TRBV7-9
CDR3aa: ASSSPGHHYEQY

v_gene: TRBV28
CDR3aa: ASSYQVDNYGYT

v_gene: TRBV7-9
CDR3aa: ASSLAGVYEQY

v_gene: TRBV19
CDR3aa: ASSVRDGSNTGELF

v_gene: TRBV10-2
CDR3aa: ASGTGDREQY

v_gene: TRBV11-2
CDR3aa: ASSLGTGGYNEQF

v_gene: TRBV5-1
CDR3aa: ASSLGGLAGGPSTDTQY

v_gene: TRBV9
CDR3aa: VSSVGARGSLGNEQF

v_gene: TRBV13
CDR3aa: ASSFRSRGEQY

v_gene: TRBV5-1
CDR3aa: ASSFAFGFRNTGELF

v_gene: TRBV7-6
CDR3aa: ASSLTLGGGETQY

v_gene: TRBV15
CDR3aa: ATSIGGQGDNEQF

v_gene: TRBV18
CDR3aa: ASSPGGGNSPLH

v_gene: TRBV20-1
CDR3aa: SAPTRLANTDTQY

v_gene: TRBV20-1
CDR3aa: SAPTSGDYNEQF

v_gene: TRBV12-3/TRBV12-4
CDR3aa: ASKGTSGINNEQF

v_gene: TRBV29-1
CDR3aa: SPGLASNEQF

v_gene: TRBV2
CDR3aa: ASSETSGSFGSTGLYEQY

v_gene: TRBV19
CDR3aa: ASNPKTYSNQPQH